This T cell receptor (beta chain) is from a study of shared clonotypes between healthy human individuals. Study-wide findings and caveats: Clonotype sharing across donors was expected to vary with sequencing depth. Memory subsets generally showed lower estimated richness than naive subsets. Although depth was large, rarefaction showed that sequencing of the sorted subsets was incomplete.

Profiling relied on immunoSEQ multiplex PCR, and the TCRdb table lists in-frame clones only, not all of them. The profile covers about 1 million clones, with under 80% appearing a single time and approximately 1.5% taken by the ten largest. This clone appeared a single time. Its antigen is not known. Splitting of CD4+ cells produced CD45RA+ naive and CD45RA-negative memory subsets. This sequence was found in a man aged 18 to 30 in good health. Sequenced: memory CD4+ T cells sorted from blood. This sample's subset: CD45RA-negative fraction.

The CDR3 here is CASSQVPAYEQYF. DNA of the CDR3: TGCGCCAGCAGCCAAGTCCCGGCCTACGAGCAGTACTTC. This chain uses TRBV4-1 with TRBJ2-7; D unresolved. The CDR3 length is 13 residues. Trimming removed 1 base at V and 2 bases at J, with 6 bases between. Germline V gene data show CDR1 as MGHRA and CDR2 as YSYEKL.